A single sample gave rise to the 14 T cell receptor beta chains below, sequenced in a study of vaccination and CD4 T cells after COVID-19. Documented treatment: roughly 11-day PBMC culture with coronavirus spike peptide pools or control peptides (ViraFEST assay). During the years 2011-2018, before the COVID-19 pandemic, the unexposed donor's CD4+ T cells were collected. Sequence data for DNA of cultured CD4+ T cells were generated by the Oncomine TCR Beta short-read assay. Someone extracted genomic DNA from cultured CD4+ T cells. Each CDR3 protein is one row after TCRdb ran MiXCR on the PCR reads. The profile shows some 9,100 distinct CDR3 sequences, about 39% of them singletons. These TCRs' antigens remain unknown. Sequencing was performed on CD4+ T cells from blood, cultured in vitro. Receptors were obtained from a human donor in good health.

This clonotype was seen a few times. The V gene is TRBV6-5, the J gene TRBJ2-2; no firm D call. The CDR3 loop spans 12 amino acids. In germline, CDR1 is MNHEY, CDR2 SVGAGI. The V and J ends lost 6 bases and 7 bases respectively, with 9 bases between them. Here the CDR3 DNA reads TGTGCCAGCAGCTACGGGCTCGGGGAGCTGTTTTTT. Protein: CASSYGLGELFF.

The rearrangement joins TRBV30 to TRBJ1-2; no definite D call. Per the germline V gene, CDR1 is GTSNPN and CDR2 is SVGIG (reference sequence). Trimming pared 4 bases from V and 6 bases from J, leaving 12 bases between. The CDR3 loop spans 12 amino acids. The DNA of the CDR3 is TGTGCCTGGAATCGGGGTTTGGATGGCTACACCTTC. Translated, it gives CAWNRGLDGYTF.

The chain joins TRBV7-3 to TRBJ1-1; unclear D gene. From germline, CDR1 is SGHTA and CDR2 FQGTGA. The V gene lost 1 base and the J gene lost 3 bases, with 9 bases spanning the gap. The CDR3 sequence is 14 residues long. For the CDR3, the DNA is TGTGCCAGCAGCTTAAACGCAGGAGACACTGAAGCTTTCTTT. Protein: CASSLNAGDTEAFF.

The V gene is TRBV20-1, the J gene TRBJ2-1, with 12 bases aligning to TRBD2. V lost 5 bases, J lost 6 bases, and 11 bases stayed unmatched. Germline V gene lookup returns CDR1 DFQATT and CDR2 SNEGSKA (reference sequence). The CDR3 is 16 residues long. CDR3: CSAHGTSGLQTNEQFF. CDR3 coding DNA: TGCAGTGCTCACGGGACTAGCGGGCTCCAAACCAATGAGCAGTTCTTC.

The J gene is TRBJ1-5, the V gene TRBV30; TRBD1 is a possible D gene (6 bases). The CDR3 consists of 15 residues. The germline CDR1 and CDR2 sequences are GTSNPN and SVGIG (reference sequence). Trimming pared 0 bases from V and 1 base from J, leaving 10 bases between. The CDR3 DNA reads TGTGCCTGGAGTGTACAGGGTGGCAGCAATCAGCCCCAGCATTTT. The encoded protein is CAWSVQGGSNQPQHF.

In this sample, this clonotype turned up a few times. The chain has TRBV20-1 and TRBJ2-7, with D possibly matching TRBD1 (6 bases). CDR3 length equals 14 residues. Germline V CDR1 and CDR2: DFQATT, SNEGSKA (reference sequence). Trimming left V 3 bases short and J 2 bases short, with 14 bases between. CDR3 DNA: TGCAGTGCTAGTTGGAGACAGGCCCCCTACGAGCAGTACTTC. This codes for CSASWRQAPYEQYF.

This clonotype showed up just once. The chain uses TRBV6-2 or TRBV6-3 and TRBJ2-5; D ambiguous. Germline CDR1 and CDR2: MNHEY and SVGEGT. This CDR3 has 13 amino acids. Trimming took 2 bases from V and 0 from J, leaving 4 bases between them. In DNA form, the CDR3 reads TGTGCCAGCAGTTACGGGTACCAAGAGACCCAGTACTTC. Translated, it gives CASSYGYQETQYF.

The rearrangement joins TRBV6-5 to TRBJ1-1; 8 nucleotides match TRBD1. Trimming removed 2 bases from V and 3 bases from J; junction bases left unmatched: 5. The CDR3 totals 15 residues. Germline CDR1 is MNHEY and CDR2 is SVGAGI. The CDR3 bases are TGTGCCAGCAGTTACCCCGGGACAGGACACACTGAAGCTTTCTTT. Protein sequence: CASSYPGTGHTEAFF.

The chain joins TRBV29-1 to TRBJ1-1, with D unresolved. The CDR3 has 12 amino acids. The germline gives CDR1 SQVTM, CDR2 ANQGSEA. V lost 7 bases and J lost 5, with 14 bases in between. CDR3 nucleotide sequence: TGCAGCGCTATCGCCGGGTGGACTGAAGCTTTCTTT. This sequence encodes CSAIAGWTEAFF.

The V call is TRBV4-3, the J call TRBJ2-7; D is unresolved. Trimming shortened V by 0 bases and J by 4 bases, and 10 bases separated the two germline ends. This CDR3 has 14 amino acids. Germline V gene data show CDR1 as LGHNA and CDR2 as YSLEER. CDR3 amino acids: CASSQEGLGYEQYF. The DNA for the CDR3 is TGCGCCAGCAGCCAAGAGGGGTTGGGTTACGAGCAGTACTTC.

The genes are TRBV24-1 and TRBJ1-3; D ambiguous. The ends were cut back, 3 bases at V and 7 bases at J, with 3 bases in the middle. This CDR3 has 11 residues. The germline V gene encodes CDR1 KGHDR and CDR2 SFDVKD. CDR3 sequence reads: CATSDVNTIYF. In DNA form, the CDR3 reads TGTGCCACCAGTGATGTGAACACCATATATTTT.

As regards this clonotype: An end of the junction does not agree with germline; a read error may underlie this. J is TRBJ2-5 and V is TRBV7-7; TRBD2 is a possible D gene (5 bases). CDR1 and CDR2 (germline): SSHAT, FNYEAQ (reference sequence). This CDR3 has 13 amino acids. This CDR3 reads CASSLDRAGTQYF. Here the CDR3 DNA reads TGTGCTAGCAGCTTAGATCGGGCGGGGACCCAGTACTTC. Full variable domain (remainder filled in from reference TRBV7-7 and TRBJ2-5): GAGVSQSPRYKVTKRGQDVTLRCDPISSHATLYWYQQALGQGPEFLTYFNYEAQPDKSGLPSDRFSAERPEGSISTLTIQRTEQRDSAMYRCASSLDRAGTQYFGPGTRLLVL.

This clonotype was observed a few times. The V gene is TRBV30, the J gene TRBJ1-1, with a weak D call TRBD1 (5 bases). V was clipped by 2 bases and J by 0 bases, with 7 bases between them. This CDR3 has 13 amino acids. Germline CDR1 is GTSNPN and CDR2 is SVGIG (reference sequence). The CDR3 loop is CAWSRGVNTEAFF. CDR3 nucleotides: TGTGCCTGGAGTCGGGGGGTGAACACTGAAGCTTTCTTT.

This chain connects TRBV11-2 to TRBJ2-7, with 7 bases fitting TRBD1. Trimming at V came to 2 bases and at J to 3 bases, leaving 4 bases not matched to a gene. The CDR3 extends over 14 amino acids. CDR1 and CDR2 from the germline V gene are SGHAT and FQNNGV. In DNA, the CDR3 is TGTGCCAGCAGCTTAAACACAGGGGTCTACGAGCAGTACTTC. It yields the protein CASSLNTGVYEQYF.